This entry describes one T cell receptor beta chain. Its cognate antigen is unknown. These data are taken from a study of CD8 T cells in ankylosing spondylitis. This CDR3 has 15 amino acids. V gave up 2 bases and J gave up 0 bases, with 11 bases separating them. CDR1 is KGHSH and CDR2 is LQKENI in the germline V gene. Libraries for TCR beta were made by quantitative 5'-RACE with molecular barcodes. MiXCR, applied by TCRdb to the 5' RACE reads, yields one record per CDR3 protein. The data show 450,000 or so distinct CDR3 sequences, around 26% seen once. Whole-study findings and limits: The authors found the disease-linked clones to be CD8+ and relatively rare in peripheral blood. Blood of patients with ankylosing spondylitis appeared to be characterized by a TCR beta motif of about 8 highly homologous variants.

The clonotype comes from a male donor with ankylosing spondylitis. This chain joins TRBV18 and TRBJ2-7; no reliable D call. The sequenced material came from blood, either unsorted or a sorted T cell fraction (not recorded which). CDR3 region: CASSPTAGSSYEQYF. CDR3 sequence (DNA): TGTGCCAGCTCACCAACGGCAGGTAGCTCCTACGAGCAGTACTTC.